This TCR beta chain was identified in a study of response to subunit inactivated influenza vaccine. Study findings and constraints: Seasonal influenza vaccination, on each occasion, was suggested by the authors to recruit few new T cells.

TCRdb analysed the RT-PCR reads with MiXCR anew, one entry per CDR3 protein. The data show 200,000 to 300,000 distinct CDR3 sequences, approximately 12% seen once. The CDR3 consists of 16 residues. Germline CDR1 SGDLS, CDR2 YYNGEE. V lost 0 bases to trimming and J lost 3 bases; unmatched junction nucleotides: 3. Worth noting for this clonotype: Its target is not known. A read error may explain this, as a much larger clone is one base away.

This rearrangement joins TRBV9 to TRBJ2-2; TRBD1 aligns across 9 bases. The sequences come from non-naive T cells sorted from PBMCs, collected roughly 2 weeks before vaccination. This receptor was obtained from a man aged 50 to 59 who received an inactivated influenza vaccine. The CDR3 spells CASSVGGQGHTGELFF. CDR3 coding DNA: TGTGCCAGCAGCGTAGGGGGACAGGGCCACACCGGGGAGCTGTTTTTT.